This TCR beta chain was identified in a study of cytomegalovirus exposure and HLA in healthy donors. Study-wide background: T cells numbering about 180 million yielded around 120 million unique TCR beta sequences in an earlier analysis. From donors who were HLA-typed, an early data release held around 80 million unique TCRs.

PCR employed 60 Vbeta and 13 Jbeta primers. The protocol was immunoSEQ multiplex PCR, while the TCRdb copy is restricted to in-frame clones and leaves out a portion. Of approximately 110,000 clones in the sample, around 75% were seen once. Each donor was healthy, and each was a bone marrow donor. This CDR3 has 15 residues. Germline loops: CDR1 SGHTA, CDR2 FQGNSA. A word on this clone: The junction departs from germline at one end; a sequencing error may be responsible.

The source material was PBMCs. The receptor was isolated from a man younger than 45 in good health and CMV-seronegative. This sequence joins TRBV7-2 and TRBJ2-3; the match to TRBD2 covers 8 bases. CDR3 DNA sequence: TGTGCCAGCAGCTTAGTTGCGGGGGGCACGGATACGCAGTATTTT. Its translation: CASSLVAGGTDTQYF.